This TCR beta chain was recorded in a study of blood T cell repertoires in COVID-19. Turning to the study itself: Donors in the United States, Italy and Spain gave samples during acute or convalescent COVID-19. In each case, the material was cDNA or gDNA derived from T cells, B-cell-depleted T cells, or PBMCs.

The CDR3 is 15 amino acids. The V gene lost 0 bases and the J gene lost 3 bases, with 13 bases spanning the gap. CDR1 and CDR2 (germline): SGDLS, YYNGEE. Authors' analysis steps: Reference gene primer amplification gave nucleated cell count estimates. The repertoire was sequenced with immunoSEQ multiplex PCR; TCRdb's copy has only in-frame clones and lacks some. That table supplies the V and J calls and clone size; D and trimming were determined from the DNA. The sample includes 5,500 to 6,500 clones, roughly 91% seen only once; the top ten take around 6.7%. The J gene is TRBJ2-7, the V gene TRBV9, with D possibly TRBD1 on 6 matching bases. This TCR was recovered from a human donor in a cohort sampled during active COVID-19. The source material was peripheral blood. The CDR3 nucleotides read TGTGCCAGCAGCGTAGATGGACAGAGTTACTACGAGCAGTACTTC. It codes for CASSVDGQSYYEQYF.